This TCR beta chain was obtained from a study of cytomegalovirus exposure and HLA in healthy donors. V dropped 3 bases and J dropped 5 bases, with 10 bases sitting between them. The CDR3 has 13 amino acids. The germline gives CDR1 LNHDA, CDR2 SQIVND (reference sequence). The primer mix had 60 Vbeta and 13 Jbeta primers. The protocol was immunoSEQ multiplex PCR, while the TCRdb copy is restricted to in-frame clones and leaves out a portion. The top ten hold 11% of the sample, which has 65,000 to 75,000 clones, 60% to 75% seen once. The specimen sequenced was PBMCs. The V and J genes are TRBV19 and TRBJ1-1; D not resolved. The clonotype originates from a woman in her fifties or sixties in good health and CMV-seropositive. Written as DNA, the CDR3 is TGTGCCAGTAGTATGAGGGAATGGACTGAAGCTTTCTTT. Amino acid sequence: CASSMREWTEAFF.